The TCR beta chain described here comes from a study of blood T cell repertoires in COVID-19. Study background: There were acute and convalescent COVID-19 samples, and they came from the United States, Italy and Spain. T cells, B-cell-depleted T cells, or PBMCs provided the cDNA or gDNA that served as material.

Germline CDR1 is SEHNR and CDR2 is FQNEAQ (reference sequence). V gave up 5 bases and J gave up 0 bases, with 13 bases separating them. The CDR3 runs to 16 residues. Authors' processing steps: Reference gene primer amplification gave nucleated cell count estimates. Some clones are missing from TCRdb's copy, which holds only in-frame ones; the method was immunoSEQ multiplex PCR. V, J and clone size are taken as reported in that table, and D and trimming were inferred from the DNA itself. The sample holds more than 50,000 clones, 89% seen once. The sample taken for sequencing was peripheral blood. The V and J genes are TRBV7-9 and TRBJ2-2; D perhaps matches TRBD1 (6 bases). The clonotype originates from a man aged 55 to 70 with active COVID-19. For the CDR3, the DNA is TGTGCCAGCAGCGCTACAGGGCCTGCGAACACCGGGGAGCTGTTTTTT. Translation: CASSATGPANTGELFF.